The 12 T cell receptor beta chains below come from one sample, sequenced in a study of blood T cell repertoires in COVID-19 (dated by TCRdb to 2018 to 2020). The method behind the library was the immunoSEQ multiplex PCR assay. TCRdb holds this immuneACCESS table with in-frame rearrangements only. Some clones are missing; in checked studies, unresolved V genes explain under half, and the rest has no known cause. The sample contains some 200,000 clones, 75% to 90% of them found a single time. The ten biggest clones cover roughly 8% of the sample. Sequenced: peripheral blood. The receptors were sampled from a woman aged 60-75 years with acute or convalescent COVID-19.

This chain links TRBV19 with TRBJ2-1, with TRBD2 matching 9 bases. Germline CDR1 is LNHDA and CDR2 is SQIVND (reference sequence). The CDR3 covers 16 residues. V trimming: 6 bases; J trimming: 5 bases; junction bases outside the gene matches: 11. The CDR3 reads CASSKPGTSRNNEQFF. The CDR3 bases are TGTGCCAGTAGCAAACCAGGGACTAGCAGAAACAATGAGCAGTTCTTC. Full variable domain (missing parts from reference TRBV19 and TRBJ2-1): DGGITQSPKYLFRKEGQNVTLSCEQNLNHDAMYWYRQDPGQGLRLIYYSQIVNDFQKGDIAEGYSVSREKKESFPLTVTSAQKNPTAFYLCASSKPGTSRNNEQFFGPGTRLTVL.

The genes are TRBV27 and TRBJ1-2; D gene uncertain. The V and J ends lost 3 bases and 1 base respectively, with 12 bases between them. CDR1 is MNHEY and CDR2 is SMNVEV in the germline V gene (reference sequence). The CDR3 is made up of 15 amino acids. The CDR3 sequence: CASSFTNRFNYGYTF. The CDR3 coding sequence is TGTGCCAGCAGTTTCACCAACAGATTTAACTATGGCTACACCTTC.

The chain is built from TRBV11-3 and TRBJ2-3; D is unresolved. The length of the CDR3 is 16 residues. Deletions cut 5 bases from V and 0 bases from J, with 15 bases between. Germline CDR1 reads SGHNT; CDR2 reads YENEEA. The CDR3 region is CASSPWFDGSTDTQYF. The CDR3 region has the DNA TGTGCCAGCAGCCCCTGGTTCGACGGGAGCACAGATACGCAGTATTTT.

This clone was observed a handful of times. This rearrangement joins TRBV19 to TRBJ1-2; TRBD1 agrees at 9 bases. V was pared by 6 bases and J by 8 bases, with 10 bases of the junction left unmatched. Germline CDR1 and CDR2: LNHDA and SQIVND (reference sequence). This CDR3 contains 14 residues. The DNA for the CDR3 is TGTGCCAGTAGACCAGCCGGGACAGGGCAAGGCTACACCTTC. Translation gives CASRPAGTGQGYTF.

This chain uses TRBV10-3 with TRBJ1-5; no clear D. The CDR3 covers 13 residues. Between the trimmed V and J ends, which lost 7 bases and 6 bases, there was a span of 13 bases. Germline V gene lookup returns CDR1 ENHRY and CDR2 SYGVKD. This CDR3 is CAIKAREGQPQHF. The CDR3, as DNA: TGTGCCATCAAGGCAAGGGAGGGTCAGCCCCAGCATTTT.

The chain links TRBV7-6 to TRBJ2-1; 7 bases align to TRBD1. The CDR3 sequence is 17 residues long. J lost 5 bases, V lost 5 bases, and 15 bases had no gene match. Per germline, CDR1 SGHVS and CDR2 FNYEAQ. Written as DNA, the CDR3 is TGTGCCAGCAGCCCACGACAGGGAAGGCTGGAACACAATGAGCAGTTCTTC. This sequence encodes CASSPRQGRLEHNEQFF.

V is TRBV5-6 and J is TRBJ2-7; 8 nucleotides line up with TRBD1. The CDR3 contains 15 residues. From germline, CDR1 is SGHDT and CDR2 YYEEEE. Losses at the gene ends were 0 bases for V and 5 bases for J; bases not matched to a gene: 7. The CDR3 loop is CASSLVLQGAHEQYV. The DNA of the CDR3 is TGTGCCAGCAGCTTGGTTTTGCAGGGGGCCCACGAGCAGTACGTC.

This clone was found a few times. The chain links TRBV19 to TRBJ2-2, with 10 bases matching TRBD2. The CDR3 runs to 18 residues. V was clipped by 5 bases and J by 6 bases; unmatched bases: 15. Per the germline V gene, CDR1 is LNHDA and CDR2 is SQIVND (reference sequence). CDR3 in amino acids: CASSPDLGLAGVAGELFF. The CDR3 region has the DNA TGTGCCAGTAGTCCTGACTTGGGGCTAGCGGGAGTCGCCGGGGAGCTGTTTTTT.

The chain recombines TRBV9 with TRBJ2-1; 7 nucleotides agree with TRBD2. The J segment lost 3 bases and the V segment lost 0 bases, leaving 3 bases of the junction unmatched. CDR3 length: 15 amino acids. CDR1 is SGDLS and CDR2 is YYNGEE in the germline V gene. CDR3 sequence reads: CASSVELANYNEQFF. The CDR3 DNA reads as TGTGCCAGCAGCGTAGAACTAGCGAACTACAATGAGCAGTTCTTC.

The rearrangement links TRBV21-1 to TRBJ1-1. TRBV21-1 is tagged as a pseudogene. The CDR3 runs 16 residues. In DNA, the CDR3 is TGTGCCAGCAGCAAAAGGGGGGGTTCTGTGGACACTGAAGCTTTCTTT. Translated: CASSKRGGSVDTEAFF.

This chain uses TRBV18 with TRBJ1-1, with no clear D. CDR1 and CDR2 (germline): KGHSH, LQKENI. Trimming cost V 3 bases and J 0 bases, with 8 bases left between them. The CDR3 has 14 residues. In nucleotides, the CDR3 is TGTGCCAGCTCACCTGTAGCTCTGAACACTGAAGCTTTCTTT. It yields the protein CASSPVALNTEAFF. Using reference TRBV18 and TRBJ1-1 for the parts outside the CDR3, the full variable domain is NAGVMQNPRHLVRRRGQEARLRCSPMKGHSHVYWYRQLPEEGLKFMVYLQKENIIDESGMPKERFSAEFPKEGPSILRIQQVVRGDSAAYFCASSPVALNTEAFFGQGTRLTVV.

Only one count was recorded for this clone. The chain has TRBV15 and TRBJ1-2; D may be TRBD1 (6 bases). Germline assignment: CDR1 LNHNV and CDR2 YYDKDF (reference sequence). The V and J ends lost 0 bases and 9 bases respectively, with 14 bases between them. The CDR3 covers 14 residues. DNA of the CDR3: TGTGCCACCAGCAGAGATCCCACAGGGTCGAGCTACACCTTC. It translates to CATSRDPTGSSYTF.